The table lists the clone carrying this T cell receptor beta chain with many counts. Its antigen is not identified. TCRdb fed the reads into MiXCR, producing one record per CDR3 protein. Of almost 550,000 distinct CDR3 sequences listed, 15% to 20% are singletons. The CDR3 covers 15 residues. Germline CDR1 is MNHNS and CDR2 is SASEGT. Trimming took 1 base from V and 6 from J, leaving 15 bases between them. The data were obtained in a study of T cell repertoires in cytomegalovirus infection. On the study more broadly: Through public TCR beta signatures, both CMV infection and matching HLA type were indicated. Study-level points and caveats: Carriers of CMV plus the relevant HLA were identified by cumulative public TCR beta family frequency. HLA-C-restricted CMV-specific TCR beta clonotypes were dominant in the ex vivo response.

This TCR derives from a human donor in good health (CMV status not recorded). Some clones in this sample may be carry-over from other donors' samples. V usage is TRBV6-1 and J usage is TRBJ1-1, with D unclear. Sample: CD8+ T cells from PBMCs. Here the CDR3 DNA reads TGTGCCAGCAGTGAAGAAACAGCTCTCTGGCCTGAAGCTTTCTTT. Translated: CASSEETALWPEAFF.